This is a list of T cell receptor beta chains from one sample in a study of T-cell reconstitution after alpha-beta-depleted transplantation in children. MiXCR, applied by TCRdb to the PCR reads, yields one record per CDR3 protein. Of over 550,000 distinct CDR3 sequences in the sample, about 10% are singletons; the top ten hold 4%. Sequenced here: PBMCs from the stem cell graft donor, sampled from the stem cell graft. The receptors were sampled from a human donor who donated a stem cell graft to a child with acute myeloid leukemia. Each CDR3 is given with its conserved first and last residue. The order of the fields is D gene, V gene, clone size, J gene, CDR3 protein, CDR3 DNA. The D gene is left open where the match is weak. For some rows the clone size is stated as once, few or many, or as a class when expanded; others skip it.

>TRBD1|TRBV7-9|many|TRBJ2-1
CASSLQPGTGGAEQFF
TGTGCCAGCAGCTTACAACCCGGGACAGGGGGGGCTGAGCAGTTCTTC
>TRBD2|TRBV4-3|many|TRBJ2-3
CASSRNGLAGFGDTQYF
TGCGCCAGCAGCCGGAATGGACTAGCGGGATTTGGAGATACGCAGTATTTT
>TRBD1|TRBV7-9|many|TRBJ1-4
CASSLTGGLNEKLFF
TGTGCCAGCAGCTTAACAGGGGGGCTAAATGAAAAACTGTTTTTT
>TRBD1|TRBV20-1|NA|TRBJ2-7
CSALDRGQSNEQYF
TGCAGTGCCCTTGACAGGGGGCAGAGCAACGAGCAGTACTTC
>TRBD1|TRBV6-2/TRBV6-3|few|TRBJ1-5
CASKPAGTGNQPQHF
TGTGCCAGCAAACCAGCCGGGACAGGCAATCAGCCCCAGCATTTT
>TRBD2|TRBV6-5|NA|TRBJ2-1
CASSYAGGYSYNEQFF
TGTGCCAGCAGTTACGCGGGAGGTTACTCCTACAATGAGCAGTTCTTC
>TRBD2|TRBV6-5|few|TRBJ2-6
CASSYSGGGRESGANVLTF
TGTGCCAGCAGTTACTCTGGAGGCGGGAGGGAATCTGGGGCCAACGTCCTGACTTTC
>TRBD1|TRBV12-3/TRBV12-4|NA|TRBJ1-5
CASSLITGGEVSQPQHF
TGTGCCAGCAGCCTTATAACAGGGGGCGAAGTGAGTCAGCCCCAGCATTTT
>TRBD1|TRBV12-3/TRBV12-4|many|TRBJ1-1
CASRPQTGGTEAFF
TGTGCCAGCAGACCTCAAACAGGGGGCACTGAAGCTTTCTTT
>NA|TRBV2|NA|TRBJ1-4
CTICLGLGLVTGSNEKLFF
TGTACCATCTGTTTGGGACTGGGATTGGTTACAGGGTCTAATGAAAAACTGTTTTTT
>TRBD2|TRBV6-5|NA|TRBJ2-5
CASSYRGLKETQYF
TGTGCCAGCAGTTACAGGGGACTAAAAGAGACCCAGTACTTC